These 18 T cell receptor beta chains share one sample of origin, sequenced in a study of spatial heterogeneity in lung cancer. TCRdb redid the calling of the 5' RACE reads with MiXCR, one entry per CDR3 protein. The sample carries 60,000 to 65,000 distinct CDR3 sequences, about 8% recorded once. Time point defined: sample taken at primary tumor resection. Researchers sequenced whole RNA taken from tumor, nontumor lung or frozen PBMC without sorting. The sequenced sample was PBMCs, obtained at surgery. Receptors were obtained from a female donor with early-stage non-small cell lung cancer.

The sample holds a few counts of this clonotype. The rearrangement joins TRBV5-1 to TRBJ2-2, with D possibly being TRBD2 (5 bases). V shed 5 bases and J shed 2 bases, with 13 bases lying between them. Germline V gives CDR1 SGHRS, CDR2 YFSETQ. The CDR3 has 15 amino acids. The CDR3 here is CASSPFGINTGELFF. The DNA for the CDR3 is TGCGCCAGCAGTCCCTTCGGGATCAACACCGGGGAGCTGTTTTTT.

This clonotype showed up many times. V is TRBV28 and J is TRBJ2-7, with 8 bases identical to TRBD2. The V gene end was trimmed by 3 bases and the J gene end by 2 bases; junction bases not matched to a gene: 9. The CDR3 is 16 residues long. The germline gives CDR1 MDHEN, CDR2 SYDVKM. The CDR3 protein is CASSLILAESPYEQYF. The CDR3 DNA follows: TGTGCCAGCAGTTTGATACTAGCGGAATCCCCCTACGAGCAGTACTTC. Full variable domain (missing parts from reference TRBV28 and TRBJ2-7): DVKVTQSSRYLVKRTGEKVFLECVQDMDHENMFWYRQDPGLGLRLIYFSYDVKMKEKGDIPEGYSVSREKKERFSLILESASTNQTSMYLCASSLILAESPYEQYFGPGTRLTVT.

The V gene is TRBV20-1, the J gene TRBJ2-5; possible D gene TRBD1, 6 bases. The CDR3 covers 14 residues. Germline-derived CDR1 and CDR2 are DFQATT and SNEGSKA (reference sequence). V lost 5 bases to trimming and J lost 4 bases, with 17 bases between them. The CDR3 sequence: CSAGPAAGVETQYF. The CDR3 nucleotides read TGCAGTGCTGGACCAGCCGCAGGGGTAGAGACCCAGTACTTC.

The CDR3 sequence: CAISVGETKPGNTIYF. The CDR3 bases are TGTGCCATCAGTGTGGGAGAGACCAAACCTGGAAACACCATATATTTT. The V gene is TRBV10-3, the J gene TRBJ1-3; D gene uncertain. The CDR3 totals 16 residues. Between the trimmed V and J ends, which lost 4 bases and 2 bases, there was a span of 15 bases. Germline values: CDR1 ENHRY, CDR2 SYGVKD.

V usage is TRBV7-3 and J usage is TRBJ2-2; TRBD1 aligns across 8 bases. Unmatched junction bases numbered 6, after V lost 5 bases and J lost 4 bases. CDR3 length: 15 residues. The germline gives CDR1 SGHTA, CDR2 FQGTGA. CDR3 sequence: CASSARTGRTGELFF. DNA for the CDR3: TGTGCCAGCAGCGCTCGGACAGGGCGCACCGGGGAGCTGTTTTTT.

Many counts were recorded for this clonotype. This sequence joins TRBV5-4 and TRBJ2-3; D unclear. The V gene's germline CDR1 is SGHNT and CDR2 YYREEE (reference sequence). The CDR3 length is 15 residues. V shed 2 bases and J shed 0 bases, with 10 bases lying between them. The DNA of the CDR3 is TGTGCCAGCAGCTTTGTTGAAACTAGCACAGATACGCAGTATTTT. It yields the protein CASSFVETSTDTQYF.

This clonotype was seen repeatedly, ten times or more. The chain uses TRBV5-1 and TRBJ2-5, with 11 bases lining up with TRBD2. The V segment lost 4 bases and the J segment 5 bases; nucleotides outside the gene matches: 10. The CDR3 sequence is 16 residues long. CDR1 SGHRS and CDR2 YFSETQ come from the germline V gene. The CDR3 coding sequence is TGCGCCAGCAGCGGGGGTACTAGCGGGGGTTTCGAGACCCAGTACTTC. Amino acids: CASSGGTSGGFETQYF. Drawing the rest from reference TRBV5-1 and TRBJ2-5, the complete variable domain is KAGVTQTPRYLIKTRGQQVTLSCSPISGHRSVSWYQQTPGQGLQFLFEYFSETQRNKGNFPGRFSGRQFSNSRSEMNVSTLELGDSALYLCASSGGTSGGFETQYFGPGTRLLVL.

In its sample, this clonotype was seen many times. This sequence joins TRBV24-1 and TRBJ2-2; 7 positions agree with TRBD2. The CDR3 is 16 residues long. Germline lookup yields CDR1 KGHDR and CDR2 SFDVKD. Germline trimming cut 9 bases from V and 1 base from J; bases unmatched to any gene: 10. The CDR3 protein is CATSNRGRENTGELFF. The CDR3 DNA follows: TGTGCCACCTCCAATAGAGGGAGGGAGAACACCGGGGAGCTGTTTTTT.

The V and J genes are TRBV29-1 and TRBJ1-1, with D perhaps TRBD1 (5 bases). V was cut by 5 bases and J by 1 base, with 17 bases left in between. CDR1 and CDR2 from the germline V gene are SQVTM and ANQGSEA. The CDR3 is made up of 15 amino acids. The CDR3, as DNA: TGCAGCGTTAGGACGGCAGGGCTTGGGAACACTGAAGCTTTCTTT. Protein: CSVRTAGLGNTEAFF.

Sample share makes this clonotype medium-sized (0.01 to 0.1%). The gene calls are TRBV4-2 and TRBJ2-7; TRBD2 matches at 9 bases. The CDR3 has 18 residues. CDR1 and CDR2 from the germline V gene are LGHNA and YNFKEQ. After removal of 1 base from V and 6 bases from J, the junction contained 16 bases not matched to a gene. In nucleotides, the CDR3 is TGTGCCAGCAGCCAAGTAGAGAGTTGCACTAGCGGGTCATGCGAGCAGTACTTC. Its translation is CASSQVESCTSGSCEQYF.

This clonotype appeared many times. This chain joins TRBV7-8 and TRBJ1-5; 8 bases are a match to TRBD1. Germline CDR1 reads SGHVS; CDR2 reads FQNEAQ. The V segment lost 4 bases and the J segment 6 bases; nucleotides outside the gene matches: 5. The CDR3 extends over 14 amino acids. The CDR3, as DNA: TGTGCCAGCAGCTGGGGACAGGTCTTTCAGCCCCAGCATTTT. It codes for CASSWGQVFQPQHF.

This chain joins TRBV9 and TRBJ1-1, with D unclear. V gave up 0 bases and J gave up 0 bases, with 3 bases separating them. This CDR3 has 13 residues. The germline V gene encodes CDR1 SGDLS and CDR2 YYNGEE. The CDR3 DNA follows: TGTGCCAGCAGCGTAGCGATGAACACTGAAGCTTTCTTT. This gives the protein CASSVAMNTEAFF.

This chain joins TRBV6-5 and TRBJ1-5; the D is unclear. This CDR3 has 14 residues. The V end was cut by 2 bases, the J end by 5 bases, with 10 bases between. Per germline, CDR1 MNHEY and CDR2 SVGAGI. This CDR3 is CASSYRDRDQPQHF. The CDR3 DNA reads TGTGCCAGCAGTTACAGGGATAGGGATCAGCCCCAGCATTTT.

The rearrangement joins TRBV5-1 to TRBJ1-2, with a weak D call TRBD1 (6 bases). CDR3 length equals 15 residues. Germline V gene data show CDR1 as SGHRS and CDR2 as YFSETQ. V was clipped by 2 bases and J by 4 bases, with 15 bases between them. The CDR3 reads CASSLPQGGSYGYTF. CDR3 DNA sequence: TGCGCCAGCAGCTTACCACAGGGAGGGAGCTATGGCTACACCTTC.

The sample holds a few counts of this clonotype. This sequence joins TRBV14 and TRBJ1-1; maybe TRBD1 (6 bases). The CDR3 has 14 amino acids. Trimming removed 4 bases at V and 5 bases at J, with 14 bases between. CDR1 SGHDN and CDR2 FVKESK come from the germline V gene. CDR3 residues: CASSPYGRGTEAFF. For the CDR3, the DNA is TGTGCCAGCAGCCCCTACGGGAGGGGGACTGAAGCTTTCTTT.

This clonotype appeared many times. V gene TRBV4-2 combines with J gene TRBJ2-3; no reliable D call. Germline V gene data show CDR1 as LGHNA and CDR2 as YNFKEQ. This CDR3 is 16 amino acids long. Deletions cut 0 bases from V and 0 bases from J, with 10 bases between. In nucleotides, the CDR3 is TGTGCCAGCAGCCAAGATTTCAGCTCTAGCACAGATACGCAGTATTTT. As protein: CASSQDFSSSTDTQYF.

This clonotype was picked up many times. The V and J genes are TRBV13 and TRBJ2-7, with TRBD1 matching over 8 bases. The V segment lost 3 bases and the J segment 1 base; nucleotides outside the gene matches: 11. CDR1 and CDR2 (germline): PRHDT, FYEKMQ (reference sequence). This CDR3 is built from 17 residues. CDR3 nucleotide sequence: TGTGCCAGCAGCTTGGGGCTTGGGGACAGGTCATCCTACGAGCAGTACTTC. Translated: CASSLGLGDRSSYEQYF.

This clonotype was seen ten or more times. V is TRBV6-6 and J is TRBJ1-1; tentative D call: TRBD1 (5 bases). The CDR3 extends over 15 amino acids. V was cut by 6 bases and J by 1 base, with 15 bases left in between. CDR1 is MNHNY and CDR2 is SVGAGI in the germline V gene (reference sequence). CDR3 in DNA: TGTGCCAGCAGGCCCGGGTTGGGGGAGAACACTGAAGCTTTCTTT. Translating gives CASRPGLGENTEAFF.